This T cell receptor (beta chain) was identified during a study of cytomegalovirus exposure and HLA in healthy donors. Study-wide background: Earlier results showed 120 million or so unique TCR beta sequences derived from around 170 million T cells.

PCR was performed using 60 Vbeta and 13 Jbeta primers. Sequenced by immunoSEQ multiplex PCR; TCRdb stores in-frame clones only, minus some. The repertoire consists of about 160,000 clones, with 84% occurring once and the leading ten covering 1.9%. Findings of the study overall: CMV antigen specificity was confirmed in vitro for three CMV-associated chains. Per published reports, the classifier diagnosed cytomegalovirus status with high specificity and sensitivity. In a later analysis, common viral pathogens appeared linked to several of the most significant clusters.

On this clone itself: Its antigen is as yet unknown.

What was sequenced was PBMCs. The receptor comes from a man in his late teens or twenties in good health and CMV-seronegative.

The CDR3 DNA is TGTGCCAGCAGCTTAAATGGAGGGGACGGCTACACCTTC. Protein sequence: CASSLNGGDGYTF. V usage is TRBV7-3 and J usage is TRBJ1-2; tentatively, D is TRBD1 (5 bases). The CDR3 covers 13 residues. Looked up from germline, CDR1 is SGHTA and CDR2 is FQGTGA. V was cut by 1 base and J by 8 bases, with 11 bases left in between.